There are a few counts of the clone carrying this TCR beta chain. Its target is unknown. The data were taken from a study of T cells in Graves' hyperthyroidism and ophthalmopathy. Study conclusions and caveats: Classification by a 13 V-J model distinguished ophthalmopathy from stable hyperthyroidism. Ophthalmopathy prediction by the model preceded onset by a median approximately six months.

CDR1 and CDR2 from the germline V gene are MNHNS and SASEGT. The V end lost 5 bases, the J end lost 3 bases, and 10 bases lay between the germline ends. CDR3 length: 13 amino acids. The diagnostic basis comprised clinical symptoms, serum thyroxine and TRAb, thyroid ultrasound and orbital computed tomography. Amplified TCR beta CDR3 regions derived from RNA transcripts. Primed by the HTBI set, a first-round RT-PCR was run on the TCR CDR3. MiXCR was run by TCRdb on the multiplex PCR reads, yielding one entry per CDR3 protein. Of hundreds of thousands of distinct CDR3 sequences in the sample, roughly 46% were seen once.

This sequence was found in an adult man with Graves' disease, either hyperthyroidism or ophthalmopathy (not recorded which). Sequencing input: peripheral blood or thyroid tissue (not recorded which). V and J are TRBV6-1 and TRBJ2-5; D perhaps matches TRBD2 (6 bases). The DNA of the CDR3 is TGTGCCAGCAGTTATGGGGGGAAAGAGACCCAGTACTTC. Amino acid sequence: CASSYGGKETQYF.